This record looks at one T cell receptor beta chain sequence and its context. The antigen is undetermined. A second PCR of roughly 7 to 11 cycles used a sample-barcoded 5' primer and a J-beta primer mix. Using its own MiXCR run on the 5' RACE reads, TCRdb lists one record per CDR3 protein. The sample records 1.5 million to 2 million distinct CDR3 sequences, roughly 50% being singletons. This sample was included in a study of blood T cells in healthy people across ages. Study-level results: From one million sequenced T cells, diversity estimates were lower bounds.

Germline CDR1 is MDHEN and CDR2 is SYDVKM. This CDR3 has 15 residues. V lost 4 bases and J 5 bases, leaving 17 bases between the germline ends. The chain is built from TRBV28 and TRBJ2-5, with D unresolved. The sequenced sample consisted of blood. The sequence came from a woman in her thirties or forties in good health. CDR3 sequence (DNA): TGTGCCAGCAGTTCCCCCAGAGGACCAGGCGAGACCCAGTACTTC. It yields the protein CASSSPRGPGETQYF.